Below, 23 T cell receptor beta chains from the same sample are listed, as sequenced in a study of blood T cell repertoires in COVID-19. Produced via immunoSEQ multiplex PCR; TCRdb's table is partial and in-frame only. The sample has hundreds of thousands of clones, roughly 80% seen once. Sequencing was carried out using peripheral blood. The receptors were sampled from a woman aged 70-85 years with acute or convalescent COVID-19.

The V call is TRBV27, the J call TRBJ2-3; 11 bases are shared with TRBD2. CDR1 and CDR2 from the germline V gene are MNHEY and SMNVEV (reference sequence). The V segment lost 4 bases and the J segment 8 bases; nucleotides outside the gene matches: 11. The CDR3 consists of 16 residues. The CDR3 region has the DNA TGTGCCAGCAGTTCCCTAGCGGGGGGCCGCGTAGCTACGCAGTATTTT. This gives the protein CASSSLAGGRVATQYF.

The gene calls are TRBV10-3 and TRBJ1-1, with 8 nucleotides matching TRBD1. With 6 bases clipped from V and 1 base from J, the junction kept 4 bases outside the gene matches. CDR3 length: 14 residues. Germline-derived CDR1 and CDR2 are ENHRY and SYGVKD. CDR3 region: CAISRQGRNTEAFF. As DNA, the CDR3 is TGTGCCATCAGCCGACAGGGGAGGAACACTGAAGCTTTCTTT.

The rearrangement links TRBV5-1 to TRBJ2-7; perhaps TRBD2 as D (6 bases). Trimming took off 3 bases at V and 0 bases at J, with 16 bases between the two ends. This CDR3 has 16 amino acids. The germline V gene encodes CDR1 SGHRS and CDR2 YFSETQ. The CDR3 DNA reads as TGCGCCAGCAGCTCGAGGGGTCGCGGGGTCTCCTACGAGCAGTACTTC. This sequence encodes CASSSRGRGVSYEQYF.

The chain recombines TRBV29-1 with TRBJ1-5, with 7 bases aligning to TRBD1. This CDR3 has 14 amino acids. Germline assignment: CDR1 SQVTM and CDR2 ANQGSEA. The V segment lost 5 bases and the J segment 1 base; nucleotides outside the gene matches: 5. The CDR3 region is CSVWTGISNQPQHF. Here the CDR3 DNA reads TGCAGCGTTTGGACAGGCATCAGCAATCAGCCCCAGCATTTT.

This chain links TRBV20-1 with TRBJ1-2; 7 nucleotides match TRBD1. The CDR3 is made up of 11 amino acids. CDR1 is DFQATT and CDR2 is SNEGSKA in the germline V gene (reference sequence). V was pared by 8 bases and J by 4 bases, with 4 bases of the junction left unmatched. The CDR3 DNA reads TGCAGTACGGACAGGCCCTATGGCTACACCTTC. This gives the protein CSTDRPYGYTF.

This chain joins TRBV6-6 and TRBJ2-7; TRBD1 matches at 9 bases. The CDR3 contains 14 residues. V was pared by 6 bases and J by 3 bases, with 6 bases of the junction left unmatched. The germline V gene encodes CDR1 MNHNY and CDR2 SVGAGI (reference sequence). The CDR3 nucleotides read TGTGCCAGCAGGCTCCCGGGACAGGGCTACGAGCAGTACTTC. It specifies CASRLPGQGYEQYF.

The chain recombines TRBV24-1 with TRBJ2-6; D may be TRBD1 (6 bases). Trimming cost V 9 bases and J 3 bases, with 14 bases left between them. Germline CDR1 and CDR2: KGHDR and SFDVKD. The CDR3 is 15 amino acids. The CDR3 DNA sequence: TGTGCCACCTCGGACAGAGAGGGTGGGGCCAACGTCCTGACTTTC. This sequence encodes CATSDREGGANVLTF.

V is TRBV6-2 or TRBV6-3 and J is TRBJ1-2; D is ambiguous. CDR3 size: 14 residues. The V end lost 4 bases, the J end lost 5 bases, and 14 bases lay between the germline ends. The germline CDR1 and CDR2 sequences are MNHEY and SVGEGT. CDR3 region: CASSWYMAGYGYTF. The CDR3 DNA reads TGTGCCAGCAGTTGGTACATGGCGGGGTATGGCTACACCTTC.

This sequence joins TRBV11-2 and TRBJ2-7; tentative D call: TRBD1 (5 bases). Trimming pared 0 bases from V and 1 base from J, leaving 19 bases between. CDR3 size: 18 residues. Germline V gene lookup returns CDR1 SGHAT and CDR2 FQNNGV. CDR3 residues: CASSLDFSTAPISYEQYF. The CDR3 nucleotides are TGTGCCAGCAGCTTAGACTTTTCGACAGCCCCTATATCCTACGAGCAGTACTTC.

The chain joins TRBV19 to TRBJ2-7; 7 bases match TRBD1. The CDR3 is made up of 14 amino acids. Germline trimming cut 4 bases from V and 0 bases from J; bases unmatched to any gene: 3. Germline CDR1 reads LNHDA; CDR2 reads SQIVND (reference sequence). For the CDR3, the DNA is TGTGCCAGTAGTACTTGGGACAGCTCCTACGAGCAGTACTTC. This gives the protein CASSTWDSSYEQYF.

The V call is TRBV10-2, the J call TRBJ1-5, with D perhaps matching TRBD1 (5 bases). V lost 0 bases to trimming and J lost 0 bases, with 12 bases between them. Germline CDR1 is WSHSY and CDR2 is SAAADI. This CDR3 contains 17 residues. CDR3 protein: CASSESGEGYSNQPQHF. The DNA for the CDR3 is TGCGCCAGCAGTGAGTCGGGGGAGGGATATAGCAATCAGCCCCAGCATTTT.

This clone was found a few times. The chain uses TRBV9 and TRBJ1-1, with 11 bases that match TRBD1. Germline values: CDR1 SGDLS, CDR2 YYNGEE. Germline trimming cut 2 bases from V and 2 bases from J; bases unmatched to any gene: 2. The CDR3 consists of 15 residues. The DNA of the CDR3 is TGTGCCAGCAGCGTGGGGACAGGGGGAAACACTGAAGCTTTCTTT. It specifies CASSVGTGGNTEAFF.

The rearrangement links TRBV7-6 to TRBJ2-3, with 8 bases aligning to TRBD1. The CDR3 has 16 amino acids. CDR1 and CDR2 from the germline V gene are SGHVS and FNYEAQ. The trim removed 6 bases at V and 3 bases at J, leaving 11 bases unmatched. The CDR3 protein is CASSPPTGVSTDTQYF. The CDR3 DNA reads TGTGCCAGCAGTCCCCCGACAGGGGTATCAACAGATACGCAGTATTTT.

As DNA, the CDR3 is TGTGCCAGTAGTCCCTCGACAGGGATACAGCCCCAGCATTTT. This gives the protein CASSPSTGIQPQHF. This rearrangement joins TRBV19 to TRBJ1-5; 7 bases are a match to TRBD1. The CDR3 sequence is 14 residues long. Germline loops: CDR1 LNHDA, CDR2 SQIVND (reference sequence). Unmatched junction bases numbered 8, after V lost 5 bases and J lost 7 bases.

This chain links TRBV7-9 with TRBJ2-7, with 8 positions matching TRBD1. This CDR3 has 14 amino acids. Per germline, CDR1 SEHNR and CDR2 FQNEAQ (reference sequence). J lost 3 bases, V lost 5 bases, and 6 bases had no gene match. The CDR3 loop reads CASSGRTGNYEQYF. The DNA for the CDR3 is TGTGCCAGCAGCGGGCGGACAGGGAACTACGAGCAGTACTTC.

This clone was counted only a few times. This clone may be a read error of a much larger clone one base away. This specimen includes other DNA sequences encoding the same CDR3. V gene TRBV5-1 combines with J gene TRBJ1-1, with 12 bases fitting TRBD1. J gave up 6 bases and V 1 base, and 4 bases lay outside the gene matches. The CDR3 consists of 15 residues. Per the germline V gene, CDR1 is SGHRS and CDR2 is YFSETQ. CDR3 amino acids: CASSLKGQGASEAFF. As DNA, the CDR3 is TGCGCCAGCAGCTTGAAGGGACAGGGGGCCTCTGAAGCTTTCTTT.

V and J are TRBV5-6 and TRBJ2-7; TRBD1 matches at 8 bases. The V segment lost 1 base and the J segment 3 bases; nucleotides outside the gene matches: 9. CDR3 length equals 16 residues. Germline loops: CDR1 SGHDT, CDR2 YYEEEE. Here the CDR3 reads CASSLRSGTGRYEQYF. The DNA of the CDR3 is TGTGCCAGCAGCTTGCGTTCCGGGACAGGCCGCTACGAGCAGTACTTC.

The chain is built from TRBV7-9 and TRBJ1-2; D is undetermined. The V end lost 1 base, the J end lost 6 bases, and 6 bases lay between the germline ends. The CDR3 is made up of 12 amino acids. Germline V gene data show CDR1 as SEHNR and CDR2 as FQNEAQ (reference sequence). CDR3: CASSLVGDGYTF. CDR3 nucleotide sequence: TGTGCCAGCAGCTTAGTCGGGGATGGCTACACCTTC. The full variable domain, rest sourced from reference TRBV7-9 and TRBJ1-2, is DTGVSQNPRHKITKRGQNVTFRCDPISEHNRLYWYRQTLGQGPEFLTYFQNEAQLEKSRLLSDRFSAERPKGSFSTLEIQRTEQGDSAMYLCASSLVGDGYTFGSGTRLTVV.

In regard to this clone: Distinct nucleotide sequences in the sample also encode this CDR3. V and J are TRBV9 and TRBJ1-1, with D tentatively TRBD1 (5 bases). Germline CDR1 reads SGDLS; CDR2 reads YYNGEE. There are 12 residues in the CDR3. Trimming took off 3 bases at V and 5 bases at J, with 8 bases between the two ends. CDR3 protein: CASSAQGTEAFF. In nucleotides, the CDR3 is TGTGCCAGCAGCGCCCAGGGTACTGAAGCTTTCTTT.

The chain links TRBV6-5 to TRBJ1-2; no clear D. The CDR3 extends over 15 amino acids. Between the trimmed V and J ends, which lost 9 bases and 2 bases, there was a span of 19 bases. Per germline, CDR1 MNHEY and CDR2 SVGAGI. The CDR3 protein is CASPNGLTMNYGYTF. CDR3 coding DNA: TGTGCCAGTCCGAATGGACTGACCATGAACTATGGCTACACCTTC.

The gene calls are TRBV5-1 and TRBJ1-6, with D maybe TRBD1 (6 bases). The germline CDR1 and CDR2 sequences are SGHRS and YFSETQ. This CDR3 spans 16 amino acids. Between the trimmed V and J ends, which lost 3 bases and 7 bases, there was a span of 17 bases. This CDR3 is CASSYQIGTGNSPLHF. CDR3 bases: TGCGCCAGCAGCTATCAAATAGGAACAGGGAATTCACCCCTCCACTTT.

This clone was seen just once. The chain joins TRBV2 to TRBJ1-2; D is ambiguous. This CDR3 contains 12 residues. The V gene lost 3 bases and the J gene lost 7 bases, with 9 bases spanning the gap. CDR1 SNHLY and CDR2 FYNNEI come from the germline V gene. CDR3: CASSDERAGYTF. CDR3 nucleotides: TGTGCCAGCAGTGATGAGAGGGCTGGCTACACCTTC.

The CDR3 protein is CASSLGLAGVNEQFF. The CDR3 DNA reads as TGCGCCAGCAGCTTGGGACTAGCGGGGGTCAATGAGCAGTTCTTC. The rearrangement uses TRBV5-1 and TRBJ2-1, with TRBD2 matching over 12 bases. The CDR3 covers 15 residues. Losses at the gene ends were 0 bases for V and 6 bases for J; bases not matched to a gene: 1. Germline V gene data show CDR1 as SGHRS and CDR2 as YFSETQ.